This entry describes one T cell receptor beta chain. Its matching antigen is unknown. The data belong to a study of molecular identifiers for immune sequencing clone quantification. Study results and caveats: Naive cells had under 1% of molecules in clones above 20 RNA copies, effectors over 98%.

TCRdb passed the PCR reads through MiXCR, listing each CDR3 protein once. The sample lists 400,000 to 600,000 distinct CDR3 sequences, 25% occurring once. Sorting recovered naive CD8 T cells on a CD8+CD4-CCR7+CD45RA+ profile. Germline CDR1 reads PRHDT; CDR2 reads FYEKMQ (reference sequence). V lost 0 bases to trimming and J lost 3 bases; unmatched junction nucleotides: 8. The CDR3 runs to 18 residues. The rearrangement links TRBV13 to TRBJ2-7; 13 bases fit TRBD2. Source material: naive CD8+ T cells from blood, with Jurkat cell RNA spiked in. Stated subset: FACS-sorted CD8+CD4-CCR7+CD45RA+ naive T cells. The receptor was derived from a human donor in good health. Some libraries in this study had Jurkat cell RNA spiked in. CDR3 sequence reads: CASSLGITSGGAIYEQYF. CDR3 coding DNA: TGTGCCAGCAGCTTAGGTATTACTAGCGGGGGGGCGATCTACGAGCAGTACTTC.